These 27 T cell receptor beta chains share one sample of origin, sequenced in a study of Tregs in tolerant kidney transplant recipients (dated by TCRdb to about 2019). To prepare the library, the immunoSEQ multiplex PCR assay was applied. The clones in this table, taken by TCRdb from immuneACCESS, are in-frame only. Not every clone is retained; where verified, under half of the shortfall comes from an unresolved V gene, and the cause of the rest is unknown. This sample's clone table shows about 48,000 clones. The ten largest clones capture around 0.8% of the sample. The time point label here, explained by the study, means: blood sample drawn before combined kidney and bone marrow transplant. Here the sequenced sample was CD4+ T cells from blood, taken before the transplant. All receptors come from a human donor who received a combined kidney and bone marrow transplant.

Points on this clone: The CDR3 goes on 3 residues after the read ends, and that part is filled in from the germline J gene. The chain links TRBV5-1 to TRBJ2-5, with 7 nucleotides matching TRBD1. With 6 bases clipped from V and 4 bases from J, the junction kept 12 bases outside the gene matches. Germline V gene sequence: CDR1 SGHRS, CDR2 YFSETQ. The CDR3 has 15 residues. This CDR3 reads CASTQGKRTPETQYF. Incomplete CDR3 DNA: TGCGCCAGCACACAGGGGAAGAGAACCCCAGAGACC. Supplemented by reference TRBV5-1 and TRBJ2-5, the full variable domain reads KAGVTQTPRYLIKTRGQQVTLSCSPISGHRSVSWYQQTPGQGLQFLFEYFSETQRNKGNFPGRFSGRQFSNSRSEMNVSTLELGDSALYLCASTQGKRTPETQYFGPGTRLLVL.

This CDR3 is CSAKEGLAKNIQYF. The sequenced part of the CDR3 DNA is TGCAGTGCTAAAGAGGGACTAGCCAAAAACATT. The rearrangement uses TRBV20-1 and TRBJ2-4; a possible D gene is TRBD2 (6 bases). The read halts 3 residues ahead of the CDR3 end, with the missing end drawn from the germline J gene. The CDR3 sequence is 14 residues long. Germline CDR1 DFQATT, CDR2 SNEGSKA (reference sequence). V dropped 4 bases and J dropped 0 bases, with 10 bases sitting between them.

A word on this clone: The read comes to an end 3 residues before the CDR3 does, leaving the germline J gene to fill in the end. The V and J genes are TRBV20-1 and TRBJ2-2; 13 bases are a match to TRBD2. The V gene end was trimmed by 1 base and the J gene end by 7 bases; junction bases not matched to a gene: 12. Germline values: CDR1 DFQATT, CDR2 SNEGSKA (reference sequence). The length of the CDR3 is 18 residues. The CDR3 DNA, read in part, is TGCAGTGCTAGAGTGAGGACTAGCGGGAGTCGCGGTGACGGGGAG. Its translation: CSARVRTSGSRGDGE. The CDR3 reads in full as CSARVRTSGSRGDGELFF.

Comments on this clone: The CDR3 extends 3 residues past the end of the read, so its final part is completed from the germline J gene. This sequence joins TRBV7-3 and TRBJ2-2; TRBD1 is a possible D gene (5 bases). Per the germline V gene, CDR1 is SGHTA and CDR2 is FQGTGA. The CDR3 sequence is 15 residues long. The ends were cut back, 1 base at V and 6 bases at J, with 12 bases in the middle. The sequenced part of the CDR3 DNA is TGTGCCAGCAGCTTAAAAGGGCAGGGCGCCGGGGAG. Its translation is CASSLKGQGAGE. The full CDR3 sequence reads CASSLKGQGAGELFF.

A word on this clone: The read is 3 residues too short to cover the CDR3 end, so that end is filled in from the germline J gene. The chain uses TRBV10-1 and TRBJ2-3, with 8 nucleotides matching TRBD2. The CDR3 is 14 amino acids. V gave up 3 bases and J gave up 8 bases; unmatched junction bases: 7. Per germline, CDR1 WNHNN and CDR2 SYGVQD (reference sequence). The part of the CDR3 DNA that was read is TGCGCCAGCAGTGATAGCGGGGTCTGGGGTACG. This gives the protein CASSDSGVWGT. In full, the CDR3 is CASSDSGVWGTQYF.

As regards this clone: Read sequence stops 3 residues before the CDR3 end, and the germline J gene provides the missing end. The chain is built from TRBV20-1 and TRBJ2-5; 7 bases line up with TRBD1. Trimming removed 7 bases from V and 4 bases from J; junction bases left unmatched: 21. Germline V CDR1 and CDR2: DFQATT, SNEGSKA (reference sequence). This CDR3 is 17 amino acids long. Incomplete CDR3 DNA: TGCAGTGGGGGCCCATTTCTCAGGACAGGTCCCGGAGAGACC. Protein product: CSGGPFLRTGPGET. The full CDR3 protein reads CSGGPFLRTGPGETQYF.

On this clone: The CDR3 end is not reached by the read, which stops 3 residues before it; the germline J gene fills it in. V usage is TRBV20-1 and J usage is TRBJ1-1; the match to TRBD1 covers 9 bases. Germline V gene lookup returns CDR1 DFQATT and CDR2 SNEGSKA (reference sequence). V gave up 1 base and J gave up 3 bases; unmatched junction bases: 0. The CDR3 is 13 amino acids. CDR3: CSARGTGDTEAFF. The sequenced part of the CDR3 DNA is TGCAGTGCTAGAGGGACAGGGGACACTGAA.

The covered CDR3 bases are TGTGCCAGCAGCCTCTGGACTAGCGGAGCGGAGACC. Translation: CASSLWTSGAET. The whole CDR3 is CASSLWTSGAETQYF. The chain is built from TRBV7-9 and TRBJ2-5; 10 positions match TRBD2. The read gets to within 3 residues of the CDR3 end, and the germline J gene fills in the rest. The CDR3 has 15 amino acids. V dropped 5 bases and J dropped 5; count of bases not matched to a gene: 8. Per the germline V gene, CDR1 is SEHNR and CDR2 is FQNEAQ (reference sequence).

About this clone: The CDR3 is cut off 3 residues early in the read; its end comes from the germline J gene. This chain links TRBV19 with TRBJ2-3, with 8 bases lining up with TRBD1. Germline lookup yields CDR1 LNHDA and CDR2 SQIVND (reference sequence). V was pared by 3 bases and J by 4 bases, with 6 bases of the junction left unmatched. This CDR3 has 15 amino acids. The CDR3 region is CASSIGQGASDTQYF. The part of the CDR3 DNA that was read is TGTGCCAGTAGTATCGGACAGGGTGCCTCAGATACG.

A note on this clone: From the germline J gene comes the end of the CDR3, since the read stops 3 residues before it. The genes are TRBV5-4 and TRBJ2-3; 9 nucleotides line up with TRBD1. The CDR3 runs to 14 residues. J gave up 5 bases and V 4 bases, and 5 bases lay outside the gene matches. Germline-derived CDR1 and CDR2 are SGHNT and YYREEE (reference sequence). This chain's CDR3 is CASSKGQGLDTQYF. CDR3 DNA, as far as it was read: TGTGCCAGCAGCAAGGGACAGGGTCTAGATACG.

A remark on this clone: The read halts 3 residues ahead of the CDR3 end, with the missing end drawn from the germline J gene. V gene TRBV7-9 combines with J gene TRBJ2-7; 10 bases agree with TRBD1. The CDR3 contains 15 residues. V shed 5 bases and J 5 bases; nucleotides not matched to a gene: 9. Germline V gives CDR1 SEHNR, CDR2 FQNEAQ (reference sequence). Partial CDR3 DNA: TGTGCCAGCAGCCGACGACGGGACAGGGGCGACGAG. Amino acid sequence: CASSRRRDRGDE. The full CDR3 sequence reads CASSRRRDRGDEQYF.

About this clone: The CDR3 is cut off 3 residues early in the read; its end comes from the germline J gene. This chain links TRBV7-8 with TRBJ2-2; D gene unclear. Germline V lookup: CDR1 SGHVS, CDR2 FQNEAQ. The length of the CDR3 is 15 residues. V was pared by 1 base and J by 0 bases, with 6 bases between. CDR3 DNA, as far as it was read: TGTGCCAGCAGCTTAGTCACAGCGAACACCGGGGAG. Protein sequence: CASSLVTANTGE. The entire CDR3 protein reads CASSLVTANTGELFF.

With regard to this clone: The CDR3 is cut off 3 residues early in the read; its end comes from the germline J gene. V and J are TRBV20-1 and TRBJ2-3; 7 positions agree with TRBD2. This CDR3 has 15 residues. The germline CDR1 and CDR2 sequences are DFQATT and SNEGSKA (reference sequence). V gave up 1 base and J gave up 2 bases; unmatched junction bases: 6. The sequenced part of the CDR3 DNA is TGCAGTGCTAGAGTGGGTAGCGGGTACACAGATACG. It encodes CSARVGSGYTDT. The full-length CDR3 reads as CSARVGSGYTDTQYF.

Notes on this clone: The read ends 3 residues early relative to the CDR3; the germline J gene fills the gap. The rearrangement links TRBV20-1 to TRBJ2-1, with 8 bases identical to TRBD2. Germline V gene lookup returns CDR1 DFQATT and CDR2 SNEGSKA (reference sequence). Unmatched junction bases numbered 12, after V lost 0 bases and J lost 8 bases. The CDR3 runs 16 residues. The sequenced part of the CDR3 DNA is TGCAGTGCTAGAGATCCGCACGCAGCGGGAGTCCATGAG. This encodes CSARDPHAAGVHE. The full CDR3 is CSARDPHAAGVHEQFF.

As regards this clone: The read gets to within 3 residues of the CDR3 end, and the germline J gene fills in the rest. The chain recombines TRBV2 with TRBJ2-7, with 13 nucleotides matching TRBD2. V dropped 8 bases and J dropped 5; count of bases not matched to a gene: 9. Germline V gene sequence: CDR1 SNHLY, CDR2 FYNNEI. CDR3 size: 15 residues. CDR3 bases read: TGTGCCAGCCGGGCCCGGACTAGCGGGAGTAACGAG. Amino acids: CASRARTSGSNE. The complete CDR3 reads CASRARTSGSNEQYF.

Concerning this clone itself: The CDR3 is cut off 3 residues early in the read; its end comes from the germline J gene. The genes are TRBV20-1 and TRBJ1-2; 8 bases are a match to TRBD1. V lost 7 bases, J lost 4 bases, and 8 bases stayed unmatched. Germline lookup yields CDR1 DFQATT and CDR2 SNEGSKA (reference sequence). The CDR3 is 13 amino acids. The CDR3 DNA, read in part, is TGCAGTGTTGGACAGGGAGTTGTCTATGGC. It yields the protein CSVGQGVVYG. The CDR3 as a whole reads CSVGQGVVYGYTF.

In regard to this clone: At one boundary the junction diverges from the germline segment, which might be a read error. The read ends 3 residues early relative to the CDR3; the germline J gene fills the gap. The rearrangement links TRBV7-8 to TRBJ1-4; 7 positions match TRBD1. Germline V gene sequence: CDR1 SGHVS, CDR2 FQNEAQ. This CDR3 has 14 residues. CDR3 sequence: CTSSSTGSREKLFF. Partial CDR3 DNA: TGTACCAGCAGCTCGACAGGGAGTCGTGAAAAA.

Details on this clone: The read stops 3 residues short of the end of the CDR3; the missing end is completed from the germline J gene. The chain employs TRBV5-1 and TRBJ2-5; 7 bases are shared with TRBD1. CDR3 length: 17 residues. Trimming took 3 bases from V and 4 from J; bases not matched to a gene: 15. Germline V CDR1 and CDR2: SGHRS, YFSETQ. The CDR3 DNA, read in part, is TGCGCCAGCAGCTCCTCCTGGGACAGACGATCGGTAGAGACC. Protein: CASSSSWDRRSVET. The full CDR3 protein is CASSSSWDRRSVETQYF.

As for this clone: The read stops 3 residues short of the end of the CDR3; the missing end is completed from the germline J gene. The rearrangement links TRBV20-1 to TRBJ2-1, with a weak D call TRBD1 (6 bases). The CDR3 spans 16 residues. The germline gives CDR1 DFQATT, CDR2 SNEGSKA (reference sequence). With 1 base removed from V and 8 bases from J, the gap between germline ends came to 21 bases. CDR3 loop: CSARGYGWGPWDEQFF. The DNA read from the CDR3 is TGCAGTGCTAGAGGATATGGGTGGGGGCCATGGGATGAG.

Notes on this clone: The read comes to an end 3 residues before the CDR3 does, leaving the germline J gene to fill in the end. The rearrangement uses TRBV30 and TRBJ2-1, with TRBD2 identical over 7 bases. The CDR3 contains 12 residues. V lost 8 bases and J lost 1; bases outside the gene matches: 2. Germline V CDR1 and CDR2: GTSNPN, SVGIG (reference sequence). The CDR3 here is CASSGSYNEQFF. The part of the CDR3 DNA that was read is TGTGCCAGTAGCGGGTCCTACAATGAG.

As regards this clone: The sequenced fragment ends 3 residues before the CDR3 boundary, so the rest is inferred from the germline J gene. This chain links TRBV6-2 or TRBV6-3 with TRBJ2-2; 8 positions agree with TRBD2. Per the germline V gene, CDR1 is MNHEY and CDR2 is SVGEGT. The CDR3 totals 13 residues. V was pared by 5 bases and J by 7 bases, with 3 bases of the junction left unmatched. The CDR3 bases that were read are TGTGCCAGCAGTCTTACTAGCGGCGGGGAG. It codes for CASSLTSGGE. The entire CDR3 is CASSLTSGGELFF.

Note on this clone: The DNA ends 3 residues before the CDR3 does, and the rest of the CDR3 is filled in from the germline J gene. The V gene is TRBV7-3, the J gene TRBJ2-3; D is undetermined. The CDR3 has 14 amino acids. Germline CDR1 SGHTA, CDR2 FQGTGA. V was pared by 5 bases and J by 0 bases, with 9 bases between. CDR3: CASSPGSSTDTQYF. The sequenced part of the CDR3 DNA is TGTGCCAGCAGCCCCGGTTCTAGCACAGATACG.

Regarding this clone: Read data end 3 residues before the CDR3 end; the end is taken from the germline J gene. This rearrangement joins TRBV7-2 to TRBJ2-3, with 11 positions matching TRBD2. Germline V gives CDR1 SGHTA, CDR2 FQGNSA. The CDR3 sequence is 15 residues long. The CDR3 is CASSFGLLAGGTQYF. CDR3 DNA (partial): TGTGCCAGCAGCTTCGGATTATTAGCGGGAGGGACG.

In the case of this clone: The DNA ends 3 residues before the CDR3 does, and the rest of the CDR3 is filled in from the germline J gene. V is TRBV7-8 and J is TRBJ2-7; the match to TRBD1 covers 9 bases. Germline values: CDR1 SGHVS, CDR2 FQNEAQ. Unmatched junction bases numbered 7, after V lost 1 base and J lost 3 bases. This CDR3 region has 16 residues. The CDR3 DNA, read in part, is TGTGCCAGCAGCTTAGGGTGGACAGGGGAGGGCTACGAG. This encodes CASSLGWTGEGYE. From start to end, the CDR3 is CASSLGWTGEGYEQYF.

Of note for this clone: Read data end 3 residues before the CDR3 end; the end is taken from the germline J gene. The J gene is TRBJ2-1, the V gene TRBV7-8; 9 positions match TRBD2. Trimming took 5 bases from V and 6 from J; bases not matched to a gene: 11. This CDR3 spans 16 amino acids. Germline CDR1 and CDR2: SGHVS and FQNEAQ. The covered CDR3 bases are TGTGCCAGCAGCCACCGGGAGGGACTAGCAGGCAATGAG. Translating it yields CASSHREGLAGNE. The complete CDR3 protein is CASSHREGLAGNEQFF.

As to this clone: The observed sequence ends 3 residues before the CDR3 terminus, with the missing tail filled in from the germline J gene. The chain links TRBV20-1 to TRBJ2-3; 8 nucleotides match TRBD2. Germline-derived CDR1 and CDR2 are DFQATT and SNEGSKA (reference sequence). The V and J ends lost 3 bases and 2 bases, in that order; junction bases with no gene match: 4. This CDR3 spans 14 amino acids. CDR3 DNA (partial): TGCAGTGCTAGTTTAGCGGGATCCACAGATACG. It specifies CSASLAGSTDT. The complete CDR3 sequence is CSASLAGSTDTQYF.

In the case of this clone: Read data end 3 residues before the CDR3 end; the end is taken from the germline J gene. The chain carries TRBV18 and TRBJ2-2, with 13 bases matching TRBD2. Trimming took 2 bases from V and 5 from J; bases not matched to a gene: 8. The germline V gene has CDR1 KGHSH and CDR2 LQKENI. The CDR3 totals 18 residues. The CDR3 bases that were read are TGTGCCAGCTCACCAACCACCGGACTAGCGGGAGAGACCGGGGAG. This encodes CASSPTTGLAGETGE. The complete CDR3 protein is CASSPTTGLAGETGELFF.